The source of this T cell receptor (beta chain) is a study of identical twins. V was pared by 5 bases and J by 2 bases, with 11 bases between. This CDR3 region has 14 residues. Germline V gene lookup returns CDR1 MDHEN and CDR2 SYDVKM. TCRdb redid the calling of the 5' RACE reads with MiXCR, one entry per CDR3 protein. The sample gives 540,000 or so distinct CDR3 sequences, under 25% of which show up once; around 0.48% is in the top ten. This sample also appeared in a second study, on yellow fever vaccine responses in identical twins. That source adds: Among the twins, the vaccine T cell response reportedly seemed partly convergent and partly personalized.

The chain has TRBV28 and TRBJ2-3; D is undetermined. Sequencing used CD4+ T cells sorted from blood. This receptor was obtained from a woman aged 18-30 years in good health. The CDR3 nucleotides read TGTGCCAGCAGTCTACCTGGCGACACAGATACGCAGTATTTT. Translating gives CASSLPGDTDTQYF.